A selection of T cell receptor beta chains follows, all from one sample in a study of beta chain features in type 1 diabetes. Only in-frame clones appear in the TCRdb table, and some are missing; sequencing was by immunoSEQ multiplex PCR. The sample holds 640,000 or so clones, around an eighth seen once. Sequenced sample: naive CD4+ T cells from blood. The receptors shown here come from a man in his late teens or twenties with type 1 diabetes. The conserved cysteine and the conserved F or W are not part of the CDR3 here. Each record gives: clone size, V gene, CDR3 protein. A clone size is listed for some rows: how often the clone was seen (once, few, many), or a class if it is expanded.

clone size: NA
V gene: TRBV7-2
CDR3 protein: ASSLATGTMSTDTQY

clone size: few
V gene: TRBV5-4
CDR3 protein: ASRPSVY

clone size: NA
V gene: TRBV5-4
CDR3 protein: ASSNPRGLTDTQY

clone size: few
V gene: TRBV18
CDR3 protein: ASSPGRGETQY

clone size: once
V gene: TRBV29-1
CDR3 protein: SVARDRVGQPQH

clone size: few
V gene: TRBV21-1
CDR3 protein: ASSPGFDRDGSPLH

clone size: few
V gene: TRBV7-9
CDR3 protein: ASSFGGSYEQY

clone size: NA
V gene: TRBV18
CDR3 protein: ASSPYGGSREQY

clone size: few
V gene: TRBV5-1
CDR3 protein: ASSLYRPTGELF

clone size: few
V gene: TRBV30
CDR3 protein: AWSVPRLAGGRETQY

clone size: NA
V gene: TRBV30
CDR3 protein: AWSPGLVEQY

clone size: few
V gene: TRBV11-3
CDR3 protein: ASSELANTGELF

clone size: NA
V gene: TRBV5-4
CDR3 protein: ASSQSGQGGNQPQH

clone size: NA
V gene: TRBV28
CDR3 protein: ASSLPGQGTYEQY

clone size: NA
V gene: TRBV11-1
CDR3 protein: ASSSGKTNYGYT

clone size: few
V gene: TRBV29-1
CDR3 protein: SVEDNWGPNTGELF

clone size: NA
V gene: TRBV5-6
CDR3 protein: ASTGGTDTQY

clone size: NA
V gene: TRBV9
CDR3 protein: ASSVTSGLDTGELF

clone size: few
V gene: TRBV5-5
CDR3 protein: ASSSGQAMLDSNQPQH

clone size: few
V gene: TRBV25-1
CDR3 protein: ASSERSSGRVGEQF

clone size: NA
V gene: TRBV9
CDR3 protein: ASSAGDAGRVQY

clone size: NA
V gene: TRBV29-1
CDR3 protein: SVRAGAYEQY

clone size: NA
V gene: TRBV27
CDR3 protein: ASSPRNRAPLRSYGYT

clone size: NA
V gene: TRBV7-6
CDR3 protein: ASSSLLRDPIDNEQF

clone size: few
V gene: TRBV4-2
CDR3 protein: ASSQGDRTSTDTQY

clone size: few
V gene: TRBV5-1
CDR3 protein: ASSLGQKQETQY

clone size: few
V gene: TRBV30
CDR3 protein: AWSRRLANTGELF

clone size: few
V gene: TRBV5-1
CDR3 protein: ASSFGLPPETQY

clone size: NA
V gene: TRBV7-9
CDR3 protein: ASSLGKAAGVGETQY

clone size: few
V gene: TRBV30
CDR3 protein: AWTRGQGGDSPLH

clone size: few
V gene: TRBV19
CDR3 protein: ASSGAAATNEKLF

clone size: few
V gene: TRBV18
CDR3 protein: ASSSSRSSYNEQF

clone size: NA
V gene: TRBV2
CDR3 protein: ALQQALGTDTQY

clone size: many
V gene: TRBV7-9
CDR3 protein: ASSTSGRSEQF

clone size: once
V gene: TRBV6-6
CDR3 protein: ASSGSTGGRTEAF

clone size: NA
V gene: TRBV30
CDR3 protein: AWSLGVSYNEQF

clone size: few
V gene: TRBV28
CDR3 protein: ASSLAGVTDTQY

clone size: NA
V gene: TRBV7-9
CDR3 protein: ASSPERTQY

clone size: few
V gene: TRBV14
CDR3 protein: ASSQGGGFGEQF

clone size: NA
V gene: TRBV9
CDR3 protein: ASSVGLGLAGLYNEQF

clone size: few
V gene: TRBV15
CDR3 protein: ATSRAGAGQYEQY

clone size: NA
V gene: TRBV9
CDR3 protein: ASSVAPDTQY

clone size: few
V gene: TRBV6-5
CDR3 protein: ASSYSRAAGANVLT

clone size: few
V gene: TRBV5-1
CDR3 protein: ASSFSTGSYEQY

clone size: NA
V gene: TRBV5-6
CDR3 protein: ASSLGTEETQY

clone size: NA
V gene: TRBV19
CDR3 protein: ASSLFGTEAF

clone size: NA
V gene: TRBV30
CDR3 protein: AWSGEPGAAYEQY

clone size: NA
V gene: TRBV5-1
CDR3 protein: ASSLALGGRSYEQY

clone size: NA
V gene: TRBV4-2
CDR3 protein: ASSRQLSWRDGDETQY

clone size: NA
V gene: TRBV9
CDR3 protein: ASSVGTSGGAADTQY

clone size: NA
V gene: TRBV7-9
CDR3 protein: ASSLGQETQY

clone size: few
V gene: TRBV7-7
CDR3 protein: ASSLASGSENEQF

clone size: few
V gene: TRBV7-2
CDR3 protein: ASSPRLRGRGNTEAF

clone size: few
V gene: TRBV27
CDR3 protein: ASSLLAGVTYEQY

clone size: NA
V gene: TRBV29-1
CDR3 protein: SASTHYGYT